The 2 T cell receptor beta chains in this list originate from one sample, sequenced in a study of response to subunit inactivated influenza vaccine. MiXCR, applied by TCRdb to the RT-PCR reads, yields one record per CDR3 protein. The repertoire includes about 520,000 distinct CDR3 sequences, roughly 25% of them detected once, and under 2.5% sits in the top ten. Material: CD4+ T cells sorted from PBMCs, obtained around 5 days after vaccination. The receptors here all came from a man aged 50 or older who received an inactivated influenza vaccine.

The V gene is TRBV9, the J gene TRBJ2-1; D not certain. This CDR3 is 14 amino acids long. Germline V gene sequence: CDR1 SGDLS, CDR2 YYNGEE. V lost 0 bases and J lost 5, with 9 bases in between. CDR3 amino acids: CASSVGLGNNEQFF. CDR3 bases: TGTGCCAGCAGCGTAGGCCTGGGGAACAATGAGCAGTTCTTC. The whole variable domain, remainder taken from reference TRBV9 and TRBJ2-1, is DSGVTQTPKHLITATGQRVTLRCSPRSGDLSVYWYQQSLDQGLQFLIQYYNGEERAKGNILERFSAQQFPDLHSELNLSSLELGDSALYFCASSVGLGNNEQFFGPGTRLTVL.

This clonotype was seen more than once but under ten times. V gene TRBV5-1 combines with J gene TRBJ2-3; D not resolved. Germline V gene lookup returns CDR1 SGHRS and CDR2 YFSETQ. This CDR3 contains 14 residues. V was pared by 0 bases and J by 6 bases, with 11 bases between. Here the CDR3 reads CASSLEARRDTQYF. The CDR3 bases are TGCGCCAGCAGCTTGGAGGCCCGCAGGGATACGCAGTATTTT. Supplemented by reference TRBV5-1 and TRBJ2-3, the full variable domain reads KAGVTQTPRYLIKTRGQQVTLSCSPISGHRSVSWYQQTPGQGLQFLFEYFSETQRNKGNFPGRFSGRQFSNSRSEMNVSTLELGDSALYLCASSLEARRDTQYFGPGTRLTVL.